This note documents a single TCR beta chain sequence. This receptor's antigen is unknown. No base quality information exists; no much larger clone differs at one position. These data belong to a study of radiotherapy plus CTLA-4 blockade in lung cancer (dated 2018 in TCRdb). Turning to the overall study: Among the enrolled patients, 15% to 20% had an objective response, and 31% reached disease control. Points the paper makes about the study in general: The strongest predictors of response, as reported, were early dynamic changes in blood T cell clones along with a rise in serum interferon-beta after radiation. After treatment with radiotherapy and ipilimumab, TCR clones that originated in tumors expanded in peripheral blood.

CDR1 and CDR2 are read off the germline V gene (reference sequence) as PRHDT and FYEKMQ. Relative to germline, V is 3 bases shorter and J is 4 bases shorter, with 4 bases between their ends. CDR3 length: 12 amino acids, cysteine to phenylalanine. The read is trimmed to its CDR3 DNA, 36 bases read in frame from base 1. Libraries were prepared through the immunoSEQ multiplex PCR assay. The table was pulled from immuneACCESS by TCRdb, which kept in-frame rearrangements only. Such tables lose some clones; where checked, under half of the loss comes from unresolved V genes, and the rest has no known cause. Here the sample has 40,000 or so clones; approximately 86% occur a single time. Approximately 23% of the sample belongs to the ten largest clones. The study evaluated CTLA-4 blockade (ipilimumab) given together with focal radiation therapy in patients who had chemo-refractory metastatic non-small-cell lung cancer.

The origin of this receptor is a human donor with non-small cell lung cancer whose response to radiotherapy plus ipilimumab could not be evaluated. The sample consisted of peripheral blood, taken from a patient treated with radiotherapy plus ipilimumab. The chain is encoded by TRBV13 joined to TRBJ1-5, with the D gene call left open. The CDR3: CASSFLNQPQHF. In nucleotide form, the sequence is TGTGCCAGCAGCTTCCTGAATCAGCCCCAGCATTTT.